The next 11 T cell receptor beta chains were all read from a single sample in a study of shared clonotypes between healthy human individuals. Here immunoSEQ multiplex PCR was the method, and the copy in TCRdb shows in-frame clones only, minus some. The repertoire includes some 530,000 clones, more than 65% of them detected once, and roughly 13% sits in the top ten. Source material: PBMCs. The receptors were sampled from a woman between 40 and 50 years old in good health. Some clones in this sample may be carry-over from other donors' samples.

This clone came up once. The CDR3 here is CASSQLGLAENIQYF. The DNA of the CDR3 is TGCGCCAGCAGCCAACTAGGACTAGCGGAGAACATTCAGTACTTC. The rearrangement uses TRBV4-1 and TRBJ2-4, with 10 positions matching TRBD2. This CDR3 has 15 residues. Germline assignment: CDR1 MGHRA and CDR2 YSYEKL. V trimming: 2 bases; J trimming: 7 bases; junction bases outside the gene matches: 5.

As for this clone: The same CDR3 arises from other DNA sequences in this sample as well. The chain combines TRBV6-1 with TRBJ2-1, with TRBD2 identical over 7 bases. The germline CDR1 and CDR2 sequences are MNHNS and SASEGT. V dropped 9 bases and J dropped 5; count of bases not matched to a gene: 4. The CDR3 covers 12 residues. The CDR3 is CASRLANNEQFF. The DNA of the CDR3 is TGTGCCAGTCGACTAGCCAACAATGAGCAGTTCTTC.

Here the CDR3 DNA reads TGTGCCAGCAGCTTACCACGGAGATCTGGAAACACCATATATTTT. Encoded protein: CASSLPRRSGNTIYF. V is TRBV7-2 and J is TRBJ1-3; no reliable D call. Trimming took 2 bases from V and 1 from J, leaving 9 bases between them. The CDR3 contains 15 residues. Per the germline V gene, CDR1 is SGHTA and CDR2 is FQGNSA.

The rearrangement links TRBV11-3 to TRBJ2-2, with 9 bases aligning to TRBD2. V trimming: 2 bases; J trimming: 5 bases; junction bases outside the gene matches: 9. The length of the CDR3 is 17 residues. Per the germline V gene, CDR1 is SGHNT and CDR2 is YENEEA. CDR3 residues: CASSLWGSGSATGELFF. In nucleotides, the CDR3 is TGTGCCAGCAGCTTATGGGGTAGCGGGAGTGCGACCGGGGAGCTGTTTTTT.

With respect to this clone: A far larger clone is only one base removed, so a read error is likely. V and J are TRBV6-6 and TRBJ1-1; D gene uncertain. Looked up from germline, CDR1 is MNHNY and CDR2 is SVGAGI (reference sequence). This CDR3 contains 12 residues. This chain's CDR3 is CASLLGVTESFF. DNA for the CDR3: TGTGCCAGCCTTCTCGGGGTAACTGAATCTTTCTTT.

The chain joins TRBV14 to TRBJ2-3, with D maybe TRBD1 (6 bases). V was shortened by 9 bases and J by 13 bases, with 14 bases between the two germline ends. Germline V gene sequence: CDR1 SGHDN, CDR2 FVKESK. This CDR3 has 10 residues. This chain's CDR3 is CARDSYTEYF. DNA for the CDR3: TGTGCCAGGGACAGTTACACGGAGTATTTT.

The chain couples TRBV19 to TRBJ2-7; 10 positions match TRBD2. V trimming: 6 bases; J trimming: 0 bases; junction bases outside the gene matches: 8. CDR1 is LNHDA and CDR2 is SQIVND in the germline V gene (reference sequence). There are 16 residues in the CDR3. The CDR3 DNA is TGTGCCAGTAGCAGGACTAGCGGAGGGAGCTCCTACGAGCAGTACTTC. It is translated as CASSRTSGGSSYEQYF. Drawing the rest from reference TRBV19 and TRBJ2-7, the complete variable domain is DGGITQSPKYLFRKEGQNVTLSCEQNLNHDAMYWYRQDPGQGLRLIYYSQIVNDFQKGDIAEGYSVSREKKESFPLTVTSAQKNPTAFYLCASSRTSGGSSYEQYFGPGTRLTVT.

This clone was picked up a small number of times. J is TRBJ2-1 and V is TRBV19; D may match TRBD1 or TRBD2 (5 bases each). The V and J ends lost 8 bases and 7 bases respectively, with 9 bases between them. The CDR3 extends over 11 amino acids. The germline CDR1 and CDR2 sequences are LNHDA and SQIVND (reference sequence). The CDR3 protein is CASRGRNEQFF. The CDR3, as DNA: TGTGCCAGTCGGGGCAGGAATGAGCAGTTCTTC.

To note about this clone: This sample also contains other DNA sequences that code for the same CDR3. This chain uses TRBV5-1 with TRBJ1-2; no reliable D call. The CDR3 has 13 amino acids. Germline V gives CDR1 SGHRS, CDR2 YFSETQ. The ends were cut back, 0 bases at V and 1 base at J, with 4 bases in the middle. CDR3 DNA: TGCGCCAGCAGCTTGGGGAGTAACTATGGCTACACCTTC. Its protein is CASSLGSNYGYTF.

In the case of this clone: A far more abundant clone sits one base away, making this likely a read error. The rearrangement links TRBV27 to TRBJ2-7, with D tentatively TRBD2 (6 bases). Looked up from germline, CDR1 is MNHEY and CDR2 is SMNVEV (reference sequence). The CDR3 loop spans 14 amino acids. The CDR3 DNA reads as TGTGCCGGCAGATCGGGACTTGGGGCCTACGAGCAGTACTTC. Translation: CAGRSGLGAYEQYF.

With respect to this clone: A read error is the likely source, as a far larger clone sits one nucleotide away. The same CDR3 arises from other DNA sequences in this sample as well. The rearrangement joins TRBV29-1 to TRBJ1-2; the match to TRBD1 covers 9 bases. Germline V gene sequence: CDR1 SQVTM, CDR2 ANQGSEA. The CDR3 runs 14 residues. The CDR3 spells CSVTTGGLDYGYTF. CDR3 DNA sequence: TGCAGCGTGACCACAGGGGGCCTGGACTATGGTTACACCTTC.